These 12 T cell receptor beta chains came from one sample sequenced in a study of blood T cell repertoires in COVID-19. Clones were sequenced by immunoSEQ multiplex PCR, and TCRdb holds only the in-frame ones, with some missing. The sample lists 200,000 to 250,000 clones; 88% were seen once. The sample comprised PBMCs or T cells enriched from blood (not recorded which). Receptors originate from a woman between 50 and 59 years old with acute COVID-19.

This chain connects TRBV5-1 to TRBJ1-2; no clear D gene. Germline V CDR1 and CDR2: SGHRS, YFSETQ. Trimming shortened V by 4 bases and J by 0 bases, and 13 bases separated the two germline ends. CDR3 length: 15 residues. The CDR3: CASSHDPSANYGYTF. The DNA for the CDR3 is TGCGCCAGCAGCCATGACCCTAGTGCTAACTATGGCTACACCTTC. The entire variable domain, with the rest obtained from reference TRBV5-1 and TRBJ1-2, is as follows: KAGVTQTPRYLIKTRGQQVTLSCSPISGHRSVSWYQQTPGQGLQFLFEYFSETQRNKGNFPGRFSGRQFSNSRSEMNVSTLELGDSALYLCASSHDPSANYGYTFGSGTRLTVV.

The V gene is TRBV21-1, the J gene TRBJ2-2; the table's D call TRBD1 went unverified against the DNA. TRBV21-1 is assigned pseudogene status. CDR3 length equals 19 residues. As DNA, the CDR3 is TGTGCCAGCAGCAAAGATTTCGGGAAGACAGGGGAAAACACCGGGGAGCTGTTTTTT. Translated, it gives CASSKDFGKTGENTGELFF.

This sequence joins TRBV18 and TRBJ1-1; 7 bases match TRBD1. The CDR3 runs to 15 residues. J was trimmed by 4 bases and V by 3 bases; bases with no gene match: 8. Germline V lookup: CDR1 KGHSH, CDR2 LQKENI. DNA for the CDR3: TGTGCCAGCTCACCGTCACAGGGGATGGTCACTGAAGCTTTCTTT. Amino acid sequence: CASSPSQGMVTEAFF.

This chain links TRBV15 with TRBJ2-5, with TRBD2 matching over 12 bases. CDR1 is LNHNV, CDR2 YYDKDF, per germline (reference sequence). V shed 3 bases and J 5 bases; nucleotides not matched to a gene: 10. The CDR3 spans 17 residues. Written as DNA, the CDR3 is TGTGCCACCAGCAGTAGGCCTAGCGGGAGGGCCGGGGAGACCCAGTACTTC. Its translation: CATSSRPSGRAGETQYF.

The rearrangement joins TRBV5-1 to TRBJ2-3; 9 bases match TRBD2. There are 16 residues in the CDR3. The J segment lost 3 bases and the V segment lost 2 bases, leaving 7 bases of the junction unmatched. Germline values: CDR1 SGHRS, CDR2 YFSETQ. CDR3 in DNA: TGCGCCAGCAGCTTCGGCGGGAGGGGTGTAACAGATACGCAGTATTTT. Residues: CASSFGGRGVTDTQYF.

The V gene is TRBV27, the J gene TRBJ2-7; 8 nucleotides line up with TRBD1. V trimming: 2 bases; J trimming: 5 bases; junction bases outside the gene matches: 8. The CDR3 is made up of 15 amino acids. CDR1 MNHEY and CDR2 SMNVEV come from the germline V gene (reference sequence). The DNA of the CDR3 is TGTGCCAGCAGTTTAGTCTTGCAGGGGGCCCACGAGCAGTACTTC. As protein: CASSLVLQGAHEQYF.

The CDR3 nucleotides are TGTGCCAGCAGCTTGGGCCTGAGCTCTGGAAACACCATATATTTT. This sequence encodes CASSLGLSSGNTIYF. The J gene is TRBJ1-3, the V gene TRBV5-5; D is uncertain. Germline V gene lookup returns CDR1 SGHKS and CDR2 YYEKEE (reference sequence). The CDR3 is made up of 15 amino acids. Trimming removed 0 bases at V and 0 bases at J, with 7 bases between.

The V call is TRBV28, the J call TRBJ1-1, with D perhaps TRBD1 (6 bases). This CDR3 region has 15 residues. Germline loops: CDR1 MDHEN, CDR2 SYDVKM. V gave up 2 bases and J gave up 1 base, with 11 bases separating them. The CDR3 here is CASSLGTIWNTEAFF. As DNA, the CDR3 is TGTGCCAGCAGTTTAGGGACAATTTGGAACACTGAAGCTTTCTTT.

This clone was picked up a small number of times. The rearrangement links TRBV30 to TRBJ1-3, with D unclear. CDR1 and CDR2 from the germline V gene are GTSNPN and SVGIG (reference sequence). Trimming took 4 bases from V and 2 from J, leaving 6 bases between them. The CDR3 consists of 12 residues. DNA for the CDR3: TGTGCCTGGAAGAGAGCTGGAAACACCATATATTTT. This encodes CAWKRAGNTIYF.

The V call is TRBV7-3, the J call TRBJ1-6; unclear D gene. CDR1 is SGHTA, CDR2 FQGTGA, per germline. V lost 4 bases, J lost 4 bases, and 8 bases lay in between. The CDR3 sequence is 14 residues long. The CDR3, as DNA: TGTGCCAGCAGCTCGGGGTATTATAATTCACCCCTCCACTTT. It specifies CASSSGYYNSPLHF.

This clone appeared once. V gene TRBV7-8 combines with J gene TRBJ2-1, with TRBD1 identical over 8 bases. The CDR3 sequence is 16 residues long. Trimming at V came to 2 bases and at J to 4 bases, leaving 7 bases not matched to a gene. Germline values: CDR1 SGHVS, CDR2 FQNEAQ. The CDR3 DNA is TGTGCCAGCAGCTTACTCGGACAGGGAGAGTACAATGAGCAGTTCTTC. Translated, it gives CASSLLGQGEYNEQFF.

V and J are TRBV15 and TRBJ1-1, with D perhaps TRBD1 (5 bases). V gave up 3 bases and J gave up 3 bases, with 14 bases separating them. Germline CDR1 and CDR2: LNHNV and YYDKDF (reference sequence). This CDR3 region has 15 residues. The chain's CDR3 is CATSRIGTLDTEAFF. CDR3 nucleotide sequence: TGTGCCACCAGCAGGATAGGGACTTTAGACACTGAAGCTTTCTTT.